The 15 T cell receptor beta chains presented below share a single source sample, sequenced in a study of glioma-infiltrating T cells. Amplification of TCR alpha and beta CDR3 regions from RNA used iRepertoire nested multiplex PCR. TCRdb re-analysed the multiplex PCR reads in MiXCR, keeping a single row per CDR3 protein. This table holds roughly 190,000 distinct CDR3 sequences, over 30% found once. Sequencing used glioma tissue, nonneoplastic brain tissue, or PBMCs (not recorded which). All receptors come from a human donor with low-grade glioma or glioblastoma, undergoing nonglioma brain surgery, or in good health (not recorded which).

The chain couples TRBV7-9 to TRBJ2-7; no firm D call. This CDR3 is 16 amino acids long. Germline CDR1 is SEHNR and CDR2 is FQNEAQ (reference sequence). The germline V and J ends were trimmed by 9 bases and 2 bases, with 23 bases remaining between them. The CDR3 region is CARSQPLAAPPYEQYF. CDR3 in DNA: TGTGCCAGAAGCCAGCCTCTGGCGGCTCCACCCTACGAGCAGTACTTC.

The chain uses TRBV30 and TRBJ1-1; D gene uncertain. V was trimmed by 2 bases and J by 2 bases, leaving 12 bases between them. This CDR3 comprises 14 residues. Germline CDR1 is GTSNPN and CDR2 is SVGIG (reference sequence). The CDR3 here is CAWSIAERNTEAFF. In DNA form, the CDR3 reads TGTGCCTGGAGTATTGCAGAGAGAAACACTGAAGCTTTCTTT.

This clonotype was found many times. The junction departs from the called germline gene at one end, perhaps through a read error. CDR3 sequence: CASNQDRRYGYTF. CDR3 DNA: TGTGCCAGCAACCAAGATCGGCGGTATGGCTACACCTTC. The chain is built from TRBV3-1 and TRBJ1-2; D unresolved. The CDR3 contains 13 residues. CDR1 and CDR2 (germline): LGHDT, YNNKEL (reference sequence).

This clonotype was picked up many times. This chain connects TRBV20-1 to TRBJ2-5; TRBD2 matches at 8 bases. Germline assignment: CDR1 DFQATT and CDR2 SNEGSKA (reference sequence). Germline trimming cut 5 bases from V and 5 bases from J; bases unmatched to any gene: 4. This CDR3 has 12 residues. The DNA of the CDR3 is TGCAGTGCTTCGGGAGGGCGGGAGACCCAGTACTTC. This codes for CSASGGRETQYF.

This clonotype was seen just once. The rearrangement uses TRBV6-1 and TRBJ2-3; 7 nucleotides agree with TRBD2. J lost 0 bases, V lost 7 bases, and 7 bases had no gene match. Germline V gene lookup returns CDR1 MNHNS and CDR2 SASEGT. The CDR3 length is 15 residues. CDR3 coding DNA: TGTGCCAGCAAGACTATTAGCGGGAGCACAGATACGCAGTATTTT. It codes for CASKTISGSTDTQYF.

Only a few counts were recorded for this clonotype. CDR3 DNA sequence: TGTGCCAGCAGTTTAGCGCTGGGAGGGGAGACCCAGTACTTC. This translates into CASSLALGGETQYF. V usage is TRBV12-3 or TRBV12-4 and J usage is TRBJ2-5; TRBD2 matches 7 bases. This CDR3 region has 14 residues. Trimming at V came to 0 bases and at J to 5 bases, leaving 3 bases not matched to a gene.

The sample holds many counts of this clonotype. The chain links TRBV28 to TRBJ1-5, with D perhaps TRBD1 (5 bases). The CDR3 contains 18 residues. Deletions cut 5 bases from V and 1 base from J, with 21 bases between. Germline V gives CDR1 MDHEN, CDR2 SYDVKM. The CDR3 DNA follows: TGTGCCAGCAGTCCTCCGGGACGCTCACGGCGGAGCAATCAGCCCCAGCATTTT. Encoded protein: CASSPPGRSRRSNQPQHF.

This clonotype was counted a few times. CDR3 protein: CASSQTGTREQYF. For the CDR3, the DNA is TGTGCCAGCAGCCAGACAGGGACGAGGGAGCAGTACTTC. The chain combines TRBV4-2 with TRBJ2-7, with 7 nucleotides matching TRBD1. The length of the CDR3 is 13 residues. Looked up from germline, CDR1 is LGHNA and CDR2 is YNFKEQ. The V gene end was trimmed by 3 bases and the J gene end by 7 bases; junction bases not matched to a gene: 6.

The V call is TRBV27, the J call TRBJ2-5, with D possibly TRBD1 on 6 matching bases. Trimming took off 6 bases at V and 1 base at J, with 12 bases between the two ends. This CDR3 region has 14 residues. Germline CDR1 and CDR2: MNHEY and SMNVEV (reference sequence). Here the CDR3 reads CASSLEDSQETQYF. CDR3 DNA: TGTGCCAGCAGCTTGGAGGACAGCCAAGAGACCCAGTACTTC.

The chain uses TRBV4-2 and TRBJ1-1; 8 bases align to TRBD1. The CDR3 has 12 residues. Germline assignment: CDR1 LGHNA and CDR2 YNFKEQ. The V and J ends lost 6 bases and 8 bases, in that order; junction bases with no gene match: 5. CDR3 DNA: TGTGCCAGCAGTGCAGGGGGCCCAGAAGCTTTCTTT. Residues: CASSAGGPEAFF.

At least ten counts were recorded for this clonotype. The V call is TRBV19, the J call TRBJ2-1, with TRBD2 identical over 10 bases. V gave up 3 bases and J gave up 3 bases; unmatched junction bases: 2. Looked up from germline, CDR1 is LNHDA and CDR2 is SQIVND (reference sequence). This CDR3 spans 15 amino acids. The CDR3 DNA reads as TGTGCCAGTAGTATCACTAGCGGGAACTACAATGAGCAGTTCTTC. Encoded protein: CASSITSGNYNEQFF.

This clonotype was counted ten times or more. The chain uses TRBV11-2 and TRBJ1-2, with 7 bases aligning to TRBD1. Trimming at V came to 5 bases and at J to 0 bases, leaving 6 bases not matched to a gene. The germline CDR1 and CDR2 sequences are SGHAT and FQNNGV. There are 15 residues in the CDR3. The CDR3 bases are TGTGCCAGCAGCCCCGGGACAGCAGCTAACTATGGCTACACCTTC. Its protein is CASSPGTAANYGYTF.

A remark on this clonotype: A much larger clone lies a single base off, so this may be a read error. The V call is TRBV11-2, the J call TRBJ2-7; possible D gene TRBD1, 6 bases. This CDR3 has 15 residues. The germline V gene has CDR1 SGHAT and CDR2 FQNNGV. V was cut by 2 bases and J by 2 bases, with 13 bases left in between. Here the CDR3 reads CASSLLTGPTYEQYF. In DNA, the CDR3 is TGTGCCAGCAGCTTATTAACAGGGCCCACCTACGAGCAGTACTTC.

This rearrangement joins TRBV4-1 to TRBJ2-1; TRBD1 matches at 7 bases. V was pared by 0 bases and J by 7 bases, with 21 bases of the junction left unmatched. The V gene's germline CDR1 is MGHRA and CDR2 YSYEKL. There are 20 residues in the CDR3. CDR3 coding DNA: TGCGCCAGCAGCCAAGATTTACGGGGACCCCGGGACAGAACCGAGAATGAGCAGTTCTTC. This codes for CASSQDLRGPRDRTENEQFF.

This clonotype was seen only once. A read error may produce the germline difference seen at one junction end. The chain joins TRBV7-6 to TRBJ2-7; TRBD1 aligns across 7 bases. Germline V gene lookup returns CDR1 SGHVS and CDR2 FNYEAQ. The CDR3 contains 14 residues. CDR3 in amino acids: CAGRPSGQSYEQYF. As DNA, the CDR3 is TGTGCCGGCAGGCCGTCGGGACAGTCCTACGAGCAGTACTTC.